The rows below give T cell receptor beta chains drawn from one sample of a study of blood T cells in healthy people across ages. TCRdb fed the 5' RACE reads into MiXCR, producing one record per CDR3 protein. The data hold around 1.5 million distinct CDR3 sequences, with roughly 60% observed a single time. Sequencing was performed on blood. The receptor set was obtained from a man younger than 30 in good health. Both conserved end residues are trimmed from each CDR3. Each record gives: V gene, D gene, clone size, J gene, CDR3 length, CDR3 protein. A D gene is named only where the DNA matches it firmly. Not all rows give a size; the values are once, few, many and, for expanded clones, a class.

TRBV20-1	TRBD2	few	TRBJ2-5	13	SANSGGPRSETQY
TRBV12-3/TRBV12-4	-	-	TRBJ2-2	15	ASSSSWGTPGTGELF
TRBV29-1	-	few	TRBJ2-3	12	SVRKGGSTDTQY
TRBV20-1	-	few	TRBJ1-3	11	SAGQQSGNTIY
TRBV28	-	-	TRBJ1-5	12	ASLQGNSNQPQH
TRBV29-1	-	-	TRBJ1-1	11	SVVVGPGTEAF
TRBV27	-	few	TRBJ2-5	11	ASSDRYQETQY
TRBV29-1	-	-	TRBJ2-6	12	SVEDQGGANVLT
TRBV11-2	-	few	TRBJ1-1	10	ASSFLTGEAF
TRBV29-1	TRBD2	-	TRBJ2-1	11	SISGGSYNEQF